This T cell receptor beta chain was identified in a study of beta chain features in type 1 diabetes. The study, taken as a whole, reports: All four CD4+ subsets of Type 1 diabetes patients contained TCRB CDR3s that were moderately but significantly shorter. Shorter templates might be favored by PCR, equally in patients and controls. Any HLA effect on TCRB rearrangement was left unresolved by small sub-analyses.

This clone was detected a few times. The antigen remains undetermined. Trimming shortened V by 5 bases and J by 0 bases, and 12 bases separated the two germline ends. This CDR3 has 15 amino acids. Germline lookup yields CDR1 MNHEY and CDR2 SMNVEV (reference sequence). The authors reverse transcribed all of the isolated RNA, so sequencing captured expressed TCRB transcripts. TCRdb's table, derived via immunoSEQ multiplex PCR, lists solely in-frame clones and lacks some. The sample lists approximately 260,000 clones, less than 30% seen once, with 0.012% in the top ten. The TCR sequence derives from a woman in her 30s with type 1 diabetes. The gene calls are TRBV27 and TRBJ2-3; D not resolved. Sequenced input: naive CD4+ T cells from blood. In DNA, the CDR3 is TGTGCCAGCAGTCCGCGCCACCCTAGCACAGATACGCAGTATTTT. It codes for CASSPRHPSTDTQYF.